The clone carrying this T cell receptor (beta chain) was counted ten times or more. This sample is part of a study of T cells in Graves' hyperthyroidism and ophthalmopathy. The overall study: Upon initial diagnosis and before any treatment, peripheral blood was collected.

Patients between 18 and 65 years old had hyperthyroidism, newly diagnosed and lasting under 2 months. A roughly 10 ml volume of fresh peripheral blood provided the PBMCs. There were TCR beta CDR3 regions amplified from RNA transcripts. A set of HTBI primers served as the primers for a first-round RT-PCR of the TCR CDR3. In TCRdb, the multiplex PCR reads were re-called with MiXCR into one record per CDR3 protein. This sample has around 340,000 distinct CDR3 sequences; roughly 20% occur once, and the top ten carry about 49%. The CDR3 consists of 14 residues. Between the trimmed V and J ends, which lost 5 bases and 8 bases, there was a span of 16 bases. Germline V gene sequence: CDR1 SEHNR, CDR2 FQNEAQ (reference sequence).

The sample comprised blood. The rearrangement links TRBV7-9 to TRBJ2-1, with D maybe TRBD2 (6 bases). The sequence was collected from a woman aged 50 to 60 with Graves' hyperthyroidism. The CDR3 here is CASSPRGGRHEQFF. The CDR3 DNA sequence: TGTGCCAGCAGCCCACGTGGAGGGAGGCATGAGCAGTTCTTC. The whole variable domain, remainder taken from reference TRBV7-9 and TRBJ2-1, is DTGVSQNPRHKITKRGQNVTFRCDPISEHNRLYWYRQTLGQGPEFLTYFQNEAQLEKSRLLSDRFSAERPKGSFSTLEIQRTEQGDSAMYLCASSPRGGRHEQFFGPGTRLTVL.